The 27 T cell receptor beta chains below all came from one sample that was sequenced in a study of blood T cell repertoires in COVID-19 (TCRdb year 2020). Libraries were built with the immunoSEQ multiplex PCR assay. TCRdb holds this immuneACCESS table with in-frame rearrangements only. Some clones are missing; in checked studies, unresolved V genes explain under half, and the rest has no known cause. Across this sample there are about 170,000 clones, with approximately 90% seen only once. In total, the top ten clones hold 3% to 4% of the sample. The sequencing input was peripheral blood. The receptors derive from a man aged 18 to 30 with active or convalescent COVID-19.

V usage is TRBV24-1 and J usage is TRBJ2-7, with 8 bases matching TRBD1. V trimming: 4 bases; J trimming: 4 bases; junction bases outside the gene matches: 11. Germline assignment: CDR1 KGHDR and CDR2 SFDVKD. The CDR3 has 16 amino acids. CDR3 sequence reads: CATSDPSGQGGYEQYF. The CDR3 DNA reads TGTGCCACCAGTGACCCCTCCGGACAGGGAGGTTACGAGCAGTACTTC.

The CDR3 DNA reads as TGTGCCAGCACGTTTGGACAGGGGGGGGACATTCAGTACTTC. Its protein product is CASTFGQGGDIQYF. The chain has TRBV6-5 and TRBJ2-4, with TRBD1 matching over 10 bases. V trimming: 7 bases; J trimming: 8 bases; junction bases outside the gene matches: 8. Germline CDR1 is MNHEY and CDR2 is SVGAGI. This CDR3 has 14 residues.

The chain joins TRBV3-1 (or the pseudogene TRBV3-2) to TRBJ2-1, with 10 bases lining up with TRBD2. The CDR3 spans 15 residues. Germline CDR1 is LGHDT and CDR2 is YNNKEL (reference sequence). V lost 4 bases to trimming and J lost 9 bases; unmatched junction nucleotides: 9. The DNA of the CDR3 is TGTGCCAGCAGCCTGATAGCGGGAGGATTTAGTGAGCAGTTCTTC. The encoded protein is CASSLIAGGFSEQFF.

The chain carries TRBV19 and TRBJ1-2, with a possible D match to TRBD1 (6 bases). Per germline, CDR1 LNHDA and CDR2 SQIVND (reference sequence). This CDR3 spans 12 amino acids. The V end was cut by 11 bases, the J end by 2 bases, with 12 bases between. CDR3 region: CAGTTGNYGYTF. CDR3 nucleotide sequence: TGTGCCGGAACGACAGGAAACTATGGCTACACCTTC.

The chain recombines TRBV16 with TRBJ1-1; 7 nucleotides line up with TRBD1. Trimming cost V 0 bases and J 3 bases; bases outside gene matches: 1. Germline-derived CDR1 and CDR2 are KGHSY and FQNENV. The CDR3 runs 14 residues. CDR3 DNA: TGTGCCAGCAGCCAATCGACAGGGTACACTGAAGCTTTCTTT. It encodes CASSQSTGYTEAFF.

The rearrangement links TRBV7-2 to TRBJ1-2; D may be TRBD1 (6 bases). The CDR3 has 15 amino acids. Germline values: CDR1 SGHTA, CDR2 FQGNSA. Trimming removed 2 bases at V and 2 bases at J, with 12 bases between. This CDR3 is CASSLSRGANYGYTF. The CDR3 region has the DNA TGTGCCAGCAGCTTATCCAGGGGCGCCAACTATGGCTACACCTTC. The full variable domain, in which reference TRBV7-2 and TRBJ1-2 provide the parts outside the CDR3, is GAGVSQSPSNKVTEKGKDVELRCDPISGHTALYWYRQSLGQGLEFLIYFQGNSAPDKSGLPSDRFSAERTGGSVSTLTIQRTQQEDSAVYLCASSLSRGANYGYTFGSGTRLTVV.

This chain joins TRBV2 and TRBJ1-6; possibly TRBD1 for D (5 bases). V lost 7 bases to trimming and J lost 9 bases, with 13 bases between them. The CDR3 has 13 residues. Germline lookup yields CDR1 SNHLY and CDR2 FYNNEI. The CDR3 DNA reads as TGTGCCAGCATACGGGGGTGGGGTTCACCCCTCCACTTT. This codes for CASIRGWGSPLHF.

The J gene is TRBJ1-4, the V gene TRBV11-3; tentative D call: TRBD1 (5 bases). Germline lookup yields CDR1 SGHNT and CDR2 YENEEA. Trimming stripped 5 bases from V and 0 bases from J, with 16 bases between. CDR3 length: 17 amino acids. The CDR3 reads CASSLGGASATNEKLFF. CDR3 nucleotide sequence: TGTGCCAGCAGCCTGGGAGGGGCCAGCGCAACTAATGAAAAACTGTTTTTT.

V usage is TRBV7-9 and J usage is TRBJ2-5, with a possible D match to TRBD2 (5 bases). Germline CDR1 is SEHNR and CDR2 is FQNEAQ (reference sequence). The V gene lost 8 bases and the J gene lost 5 bases, with 18 bases spanning the gap. The length of the CDR3 is 14 residues. The CDR3 loop reads CASRRLLGLETQYF. The DNA of the CDR3 is TGTGCCAGCCGACGGTTACTAGGGTTGGAGACCCAGTACTTC. Looking up the rest from reference TRBV7-9 and TRBJ2-5 gives the full variable domain: DTGVSQNPRHKITKRGQNVTFRCDPISEHNRLYWYRQTLGQGPEFLTYFQNEAQLEKSRLLSDRFSAERPKGSFSTLEIQRTEQGDSAMYLCASRRLLGLETQYFGPGTRLLVL.

This chain uses TRBV28 with TRBJ2-2; a weak D match, TRBD2 (5 bases). Trimming took off 5 bases at V and 6 bases at J, with 19 bases between the two ends. Per germline, CDR1 MDHEN and CDR2 SYDVKM. The CDR3 spans 16 residues. The CDR3 DNA follows: TGTGCCAGCAGTGCCCGGGTCCCGGGATCATCCGGGGAGCTGTTTTTT. It is translated as CASSARVPGSSGELFF. Filled out from reference TRBV28 and TRBJ2-2, the complete variable domain reads DVKVTQSSRYLVKRTGEKVFLECVQDMDHENMFWYRQDPGLGLRLIYFSYDVKMKEKGDIPEGYSVSREKKERFSLILESASTNQTSMYLCASSARVPGSSGELFFGEGSRLTVL.

The rearrangement links TRBV9 to TRBJ2-7; D possibly corresponds to TRBD1 (6 bases). The V and J ends lost 0 bases and 0 bases respectively, with 10 bases between them. The CDR3 runs to 15 residues. CDR1 is SGDLS and CDR2 is YYNGEE in the germline V gene. The CDR3 is CASSVGQASSYEQYF. CDR3 sequence (DNA): TGTGCCAGCAGCGTAGGACAGGCGAGCTCCTACGAGCAGTACTTC.

The rearrangement links TRBV6-6 to TRBJ2-1, with TRBD1 matching 7 bases. Trimming took 3 bases from V and 8 from J; bases not matched to a gene: 7. CDR3 size: 14 residues. The germline CDR1 and CDR2 sequences are MNHNY and SVGAGI (reference sequence). CDR3 amino acids: CASSYSQGNHEQFF. The CDR3 DNA follows: TGTGCCAGCAGTTATTCACAGGGGAATCATGAGCAGTTCTTC.

The CDR3 bases are TGTGCCAGCAGTGAAACACTACCGGGGGCCAACGTCCTGACTTTC. Translated: CASSETLPGANVLTF. The rearrangement links TRBV25-1 to TRBJ2-6; no reliable D call. The V end was cut by 2 bases, the J end by 4 bases, with 9 bases between. Germline V gene sequence: CDR1 MGHDK, CDR2 SYGVNS. This CDR3 comprises 15 residues.

The rearrangement joins TRBV2 to TRBJ2-3; 8 bases fit TRBD1. Germline CDR1 is SNHLY and CDR2 is FYNNEI. This CDR3 is 13 amino acids long. The junction had 1 base not matched to a gene; V was cut back by 6 bases and J by 2 bases. CDR3 loop: CASRDRVTDTQYF. CDR3 nucleotide sequence: TGTGCCAGCAGGGACAGGGTCACAGATACGCAGTATTTT. The whole variable domain, remainder taken from reference TRBV2 and TRBJ2-3, is EPEVTQTPSHQVTQMGQEVILRCVPISNHLYFYWYRQILGQKVEFLVSFYNNEISEKSEIFDDQFSVERPDGSNFTLKIRSTKLEDSAMYFCASRDRVTDTQYFGPGTRLTVL.

The V call is TRBV28, the J call TRBJ1-6; D possibly corresponds to TRBD1 (6 bases). This CDR3 spans 15 amino acids. The V and J ends lost 2 bases and 7 bases respectively, with 12 bases between them. Germline V lookup: CDR1 MDHEN, CDR2 SYDVKM. CDR3 in DNA: TGTGCCAGCAGTTTAAGGACAGCGGTAAATTCACCCCTCCACTTT. Amino acid sequence: CASSLRTAVNSPLHF.

The chain joins TRBV27 to TRBJ2-7; perhaps TRBD2 as D (6 bases). This CDR3 has 14 amino acids. Germline CDR1 MNHEY, CDR2 SMNVEV (reference sequence). The germline V and J ends were trimmed by 2 bases and 4 bases, with 12 bases remaining between them. CDR3 bases: TGTGCCAGCAGTTTACGGACCGGGGGTTACGAGCAGTACGTC. Protein product: CASSLRTGGYEQYV.

The J gene is TRBJ2-3, the V gene TRBV3-1 (or the pseudogene TRBV3-2), with 9 bases that match TRBD2. The CDR3 extends over 16 amino acids. V dropped 3 bases and J dropped 1; count of bases not matched to a gene: 5. Germline V gene sequence: CDR1 LGHDT, CDR2 YNNKEL (reference sequence). CDR3 protein: CASSHGSSGGTDTQYF. As DNA, the CDR3 is TGTGCCAGCAGCCACGGATCTAGCGGGGGCACAGATACGCAGTATTTT.

This chain connects TRBV29-1 to TRBJ1-4; D ambiguous. Germline lookup yields CDR1 SQVTM and CDR2 ANQGSEA. This CDR3 is 13 amino acids long. V was shortened by 4 bases and J by 4 bases, with 10 bases between the two germline ends. CDR3 bases: TGCAGCGTTGGGGTGGGGAGTAATGAAAAACTGTTTTTT. Translating gives CSVGVGSNEKLFF.

This sequence joins TRBV12-5 and TRBJ2-5, with TRBD2 matching over 8 bases. V lost 5 bases, J lost 1 base, and 6 bases stayed unmatched. The CDR3 loop spans 15 amino acids. The germline V gene encodes CDR1 LGHNT and CDR2 FRNRAP. The CDR3 sequence is CASGVGTSLQETQYF. The CDR3 DNA follows: TGTGCTAGTGGTGTCGGGACTAGTCTCCAAGAGACCCAGTACTTC.

The V gene is TRBV28, the J gene TRBJ1-6, with D maybe TRBD1 (5 bases). This CDR3 has 15 amino acids. V shed 6 bases and J shed 5 bases, with 14 bases lying between them. Germline V gene data show CDR1 as MDHEN and CDR2 as SYDVKM. In DNA, the CDR3 is TGTGCCAGCAGGGCCCGTGACAGACATAATTCACCCCTCCACTTT. Protein: CASRARDRHNSPLHF.

This clone was detected once. CDR3 amino acids: CASSTLTVPQGTQWNSPLHF. The CDR3 DNA reads as TGTGCCAGCAGTACCCTCACCGTACCACAGGGAACACAGTGGAATTCACCCCTCCACTTT. The rearrangement links TRBV28 to TRBJ1-6, with D possibly TRBD1 on 6 matching bases. Trimming removed 5 bases from V and 7 bases from J, with 30 bases in between. CDR1 MDHEN and CDR2 SYDVKM come from the germline V gene. The CDR3 spans 20 residues.

The chain carries TRBV27 and TRBJ2-7; 7 bases agree with TRBD1. CDR1 MNHEY and CDR2 SMNVEV come from the germline V gene (reference sequence). Unmatched junction bases numbered 14, after V lost 4 bases and J lost 2 bases. The CDR3 sequence is 17 residues long. For the CDR3, the DNA is TGTGCCAGCAGTTCCCCCCTCGAACCGGACAGGACCTACGAGCAGTACGTC. It codes for CASSSPLEPDRTYEQYV.

The chain is built from TRBV9 and TRBJ1-3; no clear D gene. CDR1 is SGDLS and CDR2 is YYNGEE in the germline V gene. V lost 0 bases to trimming and J lost 4 bases, with 11 bases between them. The CDR3 has 15 amino acids. This chain's CDR3 is CASSVDPGIGNTIYF. Written as DNA, the CDR3 is TGTGCCAGCAGCGTAGATCCGGGGATAGGAAACACCATATATTTT.

This chain links TRBV4-1 with TRBJ2-7; perhaps TRBD2 as D (5 bases). This CDR3 is built from 14 residues. The germline CDR1 and CDR2 sequences are MGHRA and YSYEKL. V was trimmed by 1 base and J by 6 bases, leaving 13 bases between them. CDR3: CASSQVSRGSEQYV. The CDR3, as DNA: TGCGCCAGCAGCCAAGTATCTCGGGGAAGCGAGCAGTACGTC.

The chain joins TRBV5-1 to TRBJ2-7; 8 positions match TRBD2. Germline V CDR1 and CDR2: SGHRS, YFSETQ. Unmatched junction bases numbered 5, after V lost 0 bases and J lost 6 bases. CDR3 length equals 14 residues. CDR3 in DNA: TGCGCCAGCAGCTTGGCCCCGGGGGGGGCCGAGCAGTACGTC. Amino acids: CASSLAPGGAEQYV.

This chain joins TRBV18 and TRBJ1-6; the match to TRBD1 covers 10 bases. CDR1 and CDR2 from the germline V gene are KGHSH and LQKENI. This CDR3 region has 16 residues. The J segment lost 2 bases and the V segment lost 6 bases, leaving 4 bases of the junction unmatched. The CDR3: CASSRDRGAYNSPLHF. The CDR3 DNA sequence: TGTGCCAGCTCTCGGGACAGGGGCGCCTATAATTCACCCCTCCACTTT.

V usage is TRBV11-2 and J usage is TRBJ2-3; 7 bases map to TRBD1. The CDR3 extends over 16 amino acids. The V gene's germline CDR1 is SGHAT and CDR2 FQNNGV. J was trimmed by 0 bases and V by 1 base; bases with no gene match: 4. CDR3 in amino acids: CASSLVGGGSTDTQYF. In nucleotides, the CDR3 is TGTGCCAGCAGCTTAGTAGGGGGCGGTAGCACAGATACGCAGTATTTT.